The rows below give T cell receptor beta chains drawn from one sample of a study of metastatic and nonmetastatic thyroid tumors. Using MiXCR, TCRdb re-called clones from the PCR reads. The sample includes several thousand clones, 30% to 40% of them seen just once. The sequenced sample was adjacent normal tissue. The receptor set was obtained from a female donor with papillary thyroid cancer or a benign thyroid nodule (not recorded which). Some clones in this sample may be carry-over from other donors' samples. The conserved cysteine and the conserved F or W are not part of the CDR3 here. The D gene is left open where the match is weak. Clone size appears in some rows only: once, few, many, or a class for an expanded clone.

.,.,TRBJ2-1,TRBV19,ASSITGGRGNNPSYNEQF
TRBD1,few,TRBJ1-2,TRBV24-1,ATVDPGQVAPGYT
TRBD1,few,TRBJ2-5,TRBV2,ASRIRQGARETQY
.,few,TRBJ2-5,TRBV27,ASSLSDRSETQY
.,many,TRBJ2-7,TRBV20-1,SARDRVGNYEQY
.,few,TRBJ1-5,TRBV6-2/TRBV6-3,TTPGGQPQH
.,.,TRBJ1-1,TRBV30,AWNRGAGAEAF
.,.,TRBJ2-5,TRBV6-6,ASSYSSSSVGETQY
TRBD2,.,TRBJ2-7,TRBV20-1,SAGTGTSGYEQY
.,.,TRBJ2-7,TRBV13,ASSLGTTFSYEQY
.,medium-sized,TRBJ2-1,TRBV28,ASSFQGMRRYNEQF
.,few,TRBJ1-2,TRBV20-1,SAMRNRNYGYT
.,.,TRBJ1-2,TRBV12-3/TRBV12-4,ASFRSRYT
TRBD2,.,TRBJ2-7,TRBV7-8,ASSPGLAGGPYVEQY
TRBD2,few,TRBJ2-2,TRBV9,ASSVAVAGNTGELF
.,medium-sized,TRBJ1-3,TRBV4-2,ASSQEDRSGNTIY
.,medium-sized,TRBJ1-3,TRBV30,AWSETGLGNTIY
.,.,TRBJ1-1,TRBV5-1,ASSLQGSSIEAF
TRBD1,few,TRBJ1-2,TRBV6-2/TRBV6-3,ASSPDRAHYGYT
TRBD1,few,TRBJ2-7,TRBV28,ASSIYRGPYEQY
TRBD2,.,TRBJ2-7,TRBV5-6,ASSADSRTSGLVTYEQY
.,.,TRBJ1-2,TRBV11-2,ASSVGQNYGYT
TRBD2,few,TRBJ2-3,TRBV24-1,ATSGTSGGTDTQY
.,.,TRBJ2-7,TRBV4-2,ASSQDQGGSYEQY
.,.,TRBJ2-2,TRBV5-1,ASSLGPGRTNTGELF
.,.,TRBJ2-3,TRBV6-1,ASSDGWFSTDTQY
TRBD1,many,TRBJ1-5,TRBV11-1,ASSLVSQGGNQPQH
.,.,TRBJ2-4,TRBV6-2/TRBV6-3,ASKLHPSKNIQY
.,medium-sized,TRBJ1-1,TRBV2,ATCLGAGTEAF
.,.,TRBJ2-5,TRBV11-1,ASSFSLEETQY
.,.,TRBJ1-2,TRBV28,ASTTTAVRYGYT
.,medium-sized,TRBJ2-3,TRBV6-4,ASSPGLSSGTDTQY
.,large,TRBJ1-6,TRBV6-1,ASSLEGVNSPLH
.,.,TRBJ1-5,TRBV2,AGSLRQLVVNQPQH
TRBD2,.,TRBJ2-3,TRBV2,ASSVASGIIGDTQY
.,.,TRBJ2-7,TRBV19,ASRLGPDYEQY
.,.,TRBJ2-7,TRBV6-6,ASSYSTYWRGY
TRBD1,.,TRBJ2-2,TRBV2,ASRGQGLGTGELF
.,few,TRBJ2-1,TRBV4-3,ASSQDWRDHEQF
TRBD2,medium-sized,TRBJ2-5,TRBV3-1,ASSQYGLAGGAETQY
.,few,TRBJ2-7,TRBV2,ASSDSRLTYEQY
.,.,TRBJ2-6,TRBV30,AWSAGSGANVLT